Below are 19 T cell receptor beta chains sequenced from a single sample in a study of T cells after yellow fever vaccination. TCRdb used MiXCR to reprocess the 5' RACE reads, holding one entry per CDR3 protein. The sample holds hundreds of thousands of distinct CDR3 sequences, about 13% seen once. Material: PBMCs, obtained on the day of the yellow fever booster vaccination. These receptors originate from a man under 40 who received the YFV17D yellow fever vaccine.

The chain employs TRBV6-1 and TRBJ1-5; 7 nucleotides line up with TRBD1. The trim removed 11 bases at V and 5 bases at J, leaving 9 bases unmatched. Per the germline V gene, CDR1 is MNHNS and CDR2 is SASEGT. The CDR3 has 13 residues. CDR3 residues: CACSTGIYQPQHF. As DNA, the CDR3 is TGTGCCTGCTCGACAGGGATTTATCAGCCCCAGCATTTT.

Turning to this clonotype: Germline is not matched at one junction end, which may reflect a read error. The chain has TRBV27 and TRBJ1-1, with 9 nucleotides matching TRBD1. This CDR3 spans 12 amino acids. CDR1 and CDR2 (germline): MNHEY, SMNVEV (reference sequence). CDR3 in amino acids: CASSLAAGQGKF. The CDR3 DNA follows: TGTGCCAGCAGTTTAGCAGCTGGACAGGGGAAGTTT.

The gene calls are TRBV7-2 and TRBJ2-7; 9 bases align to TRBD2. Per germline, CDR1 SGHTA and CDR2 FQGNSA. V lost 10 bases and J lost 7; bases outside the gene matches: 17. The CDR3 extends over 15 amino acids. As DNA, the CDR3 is TGTGCCATCCGGTATGCCAGCGGACTAGCGAATGAGCAGTACTTC. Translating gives CAIRYASGLANEQYF.

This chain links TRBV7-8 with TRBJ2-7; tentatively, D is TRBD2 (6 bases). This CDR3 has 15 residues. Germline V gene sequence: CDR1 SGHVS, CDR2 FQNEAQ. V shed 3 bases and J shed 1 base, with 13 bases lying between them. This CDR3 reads CASSLPSAGSYEQYF. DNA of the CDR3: TGTGCCAGCAGCTTGCCTAGCGCAGGATCCTACGAGCAGTACTTC.

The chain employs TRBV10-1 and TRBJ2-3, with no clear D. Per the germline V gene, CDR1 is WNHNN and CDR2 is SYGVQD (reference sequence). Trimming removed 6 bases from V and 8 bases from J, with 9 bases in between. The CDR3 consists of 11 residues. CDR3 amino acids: CASRMLGTQYF. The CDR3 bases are TGCGCCAGCAGGATGTTGGGTACGCAGTATTTT.

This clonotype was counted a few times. This CDR3 reads CASSHPQGGDYNEQFF. For the CDR3, the DNA is TGTGCCAGCAGCCACCCACAGGGAGGGGATTACAATGAGCAGTTCTTC. The gene calls are TRBV4-2 and TRBJ2-1; D might be TRBD2 (7 bases). This CDR3 contains 16 residues. CDR1 LGHNA and CDR2 YNFKEQ come from the germline V gene. Trimming cost V 3 bases and J 4 bases, with 16 bases left between them.

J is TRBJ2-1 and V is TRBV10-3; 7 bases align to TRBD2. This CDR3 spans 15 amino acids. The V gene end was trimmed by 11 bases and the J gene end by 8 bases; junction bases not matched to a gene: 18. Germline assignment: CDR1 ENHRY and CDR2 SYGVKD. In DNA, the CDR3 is TGTGCCTTAGCGCCGGACGCTACCCGGGGGGATGAGCAGTTCTTC. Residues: CALAPDATRGDEQFF.

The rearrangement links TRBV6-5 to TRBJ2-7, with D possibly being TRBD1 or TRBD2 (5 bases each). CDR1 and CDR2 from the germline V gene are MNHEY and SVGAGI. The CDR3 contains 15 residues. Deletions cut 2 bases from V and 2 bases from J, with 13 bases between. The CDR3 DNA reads TGTGCCAGCAGTTACCCGGGGCTTGGCACCTACGAGCAGTACTTC. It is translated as CASSYPGLGTYEQYF.

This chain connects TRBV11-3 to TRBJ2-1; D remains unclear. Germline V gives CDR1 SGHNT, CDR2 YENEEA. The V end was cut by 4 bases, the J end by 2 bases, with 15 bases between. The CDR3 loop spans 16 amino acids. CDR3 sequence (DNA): TGTGCCAGCAGCTATAGAAGGCCAAAGGCCTACAATGAGCAGTTCTTC. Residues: CASSYRRPKAYNEQFF.

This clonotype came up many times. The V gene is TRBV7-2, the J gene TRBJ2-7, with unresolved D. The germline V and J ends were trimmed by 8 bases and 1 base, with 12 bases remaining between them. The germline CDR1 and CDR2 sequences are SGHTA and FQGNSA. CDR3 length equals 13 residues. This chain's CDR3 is CASSPLGSYEQYF. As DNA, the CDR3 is TGTGCCAGCTCACCTCTCGGATCCTACGAGCAGTACTTC.

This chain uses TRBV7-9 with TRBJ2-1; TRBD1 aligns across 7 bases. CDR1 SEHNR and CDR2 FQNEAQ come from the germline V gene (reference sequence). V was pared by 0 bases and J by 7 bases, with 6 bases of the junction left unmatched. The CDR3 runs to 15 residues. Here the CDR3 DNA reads TGTGCCAGCAGCTTAGCGGGACAGCCCGCGAATGAGCAGTTCTTC. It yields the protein CASSLAGQPANEQFF.

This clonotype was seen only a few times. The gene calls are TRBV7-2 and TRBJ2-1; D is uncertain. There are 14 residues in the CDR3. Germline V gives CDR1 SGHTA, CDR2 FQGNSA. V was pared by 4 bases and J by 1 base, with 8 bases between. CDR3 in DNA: TGTGCCAGCAGCTCTGACCCTTCCTACAATGAGCAGTTCTTC. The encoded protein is CASSSDPSYNEQFF. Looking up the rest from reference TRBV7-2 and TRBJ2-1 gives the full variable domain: GAGVSQSPSNKVTEKGKDVELRCDPISGHTALYWYRQSLGQGLEFLIYFQGNSAPDKSGLPSDRFSAERTGGSVSTLTIQRTQQEDSAVYLCASSSDPSYNEQFFGPGTRLTVL.

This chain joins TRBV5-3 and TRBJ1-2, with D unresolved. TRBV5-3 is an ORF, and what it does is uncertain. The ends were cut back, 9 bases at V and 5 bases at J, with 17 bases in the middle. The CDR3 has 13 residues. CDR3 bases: TGTGCCATGAGCCCCGGTCTCCTGTATGGCTACACCTTC. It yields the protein CAMSPGLLYGYTF.

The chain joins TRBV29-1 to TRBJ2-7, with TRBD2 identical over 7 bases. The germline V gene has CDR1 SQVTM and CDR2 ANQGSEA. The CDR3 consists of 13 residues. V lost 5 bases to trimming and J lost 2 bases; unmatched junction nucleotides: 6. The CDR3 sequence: CSVSGTTAYEQYF. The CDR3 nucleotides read TGCAGCGTTTCCGGGACTACCGCCTACGAGCAGTACTTC.

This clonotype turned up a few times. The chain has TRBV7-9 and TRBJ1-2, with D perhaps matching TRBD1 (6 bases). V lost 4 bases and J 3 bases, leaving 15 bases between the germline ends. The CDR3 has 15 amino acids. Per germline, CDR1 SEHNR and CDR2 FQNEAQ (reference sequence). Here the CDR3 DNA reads TGTGCCAGCAGCTCCCGAGGGGGGCGGGACTATGGCTACACCTTC. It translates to CASSSRGGRDYGYTF.

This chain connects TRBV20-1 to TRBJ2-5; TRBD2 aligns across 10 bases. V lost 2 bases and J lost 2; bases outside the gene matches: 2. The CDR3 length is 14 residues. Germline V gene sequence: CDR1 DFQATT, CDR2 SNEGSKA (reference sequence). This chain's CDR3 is CSARLLAGQETQYF. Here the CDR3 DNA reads TGCAGTGCTAGATTACTAGCGGGACAAGAGACCCAGTACTTC.

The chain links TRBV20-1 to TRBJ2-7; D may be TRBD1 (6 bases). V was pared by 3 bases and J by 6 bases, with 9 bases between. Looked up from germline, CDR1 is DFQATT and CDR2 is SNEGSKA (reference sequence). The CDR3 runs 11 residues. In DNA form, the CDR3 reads TGCAGTGCTAGCAGCAGGGGCGAGCAGTACTTC. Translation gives CSASSRGEQYF.

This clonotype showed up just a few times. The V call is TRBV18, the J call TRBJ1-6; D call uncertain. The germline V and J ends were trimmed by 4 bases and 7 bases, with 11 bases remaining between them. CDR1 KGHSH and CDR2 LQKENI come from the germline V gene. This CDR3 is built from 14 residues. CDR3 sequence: CASSLARVNSPLHF. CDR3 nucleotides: TGTGCCAGCTCACTGGCCCGCGTCAATTCACCCCTCCACTTT.

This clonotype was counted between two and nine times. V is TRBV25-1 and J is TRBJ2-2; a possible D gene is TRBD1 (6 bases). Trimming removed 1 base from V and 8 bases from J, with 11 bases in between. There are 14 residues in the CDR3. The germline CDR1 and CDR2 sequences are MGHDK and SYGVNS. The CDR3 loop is CASSEWGQWGELFF. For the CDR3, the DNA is TGTGCCAGCAGTGAATGGGGGCAGTGGGGGGAGCTGTTTTTT. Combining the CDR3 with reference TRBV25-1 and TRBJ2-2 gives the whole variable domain EADIYQTPRYLVIGTGKKITLECSQTMGHDKMYWYQQDPGMELHLIHYSYGVNSTEKGDLSSESTVSRIRTEHFPLTLESARPSHTSQYLCASSEWGQWGELFFGEGSRLTVL.